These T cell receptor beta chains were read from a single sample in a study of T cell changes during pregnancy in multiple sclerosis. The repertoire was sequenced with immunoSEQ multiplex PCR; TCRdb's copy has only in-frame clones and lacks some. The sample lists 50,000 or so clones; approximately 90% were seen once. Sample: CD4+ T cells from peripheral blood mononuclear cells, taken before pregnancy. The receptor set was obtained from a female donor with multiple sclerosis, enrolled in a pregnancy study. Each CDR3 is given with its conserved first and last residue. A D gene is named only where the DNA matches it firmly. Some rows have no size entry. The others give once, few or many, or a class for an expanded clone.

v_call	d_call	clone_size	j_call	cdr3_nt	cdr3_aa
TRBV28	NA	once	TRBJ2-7	TGTGCCAGCACCCCCTTTAACAGGGACTCCTACGAGCAGTACTTC	CASTPFNRDSYEQYF
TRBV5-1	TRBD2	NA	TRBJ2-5	TGCGCCAGCAGCCCAGCGGGAGGGCAAGAGACCCAGTACTTC	CASSPAGGQETQYF
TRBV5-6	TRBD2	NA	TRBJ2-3	TGTGCCAGCAGCTCGTTACTAGCGGGGCGAGGGGATACGCAGTATTTT	CASSSLLAGRGDTQYF
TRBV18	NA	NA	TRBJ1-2	TGTGCCAGCTCCACCGGGGGCTATGGCTACACCTTC	CASSTGGYGYTF
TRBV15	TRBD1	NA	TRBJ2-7	TGTGCCACCAGCAGAGCTGGGGGACAGGGGACCTACGAGCAGTACTTC	CATSRAGGQGTYEQYF
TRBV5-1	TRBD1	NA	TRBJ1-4	TGCGCCAGCAGCCCGCGACAGGGGCTAAATGAAAAACTGTTTTTT	CASSPRQGLNEKLFF
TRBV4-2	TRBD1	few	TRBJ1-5	TGTGCCAGCAGCCAAGGACGGGGGACAGGCGATCAGCCCCAGCATTTT	CASSQGRGTGDQPQHF
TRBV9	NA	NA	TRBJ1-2	TGTGCCAGCAGCCCCGGAGGGCTCTATGGCTACACCTTC	CASSPGGLYGYTF
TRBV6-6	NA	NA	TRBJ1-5	TGTGCCAGCAAATACCAGGGAAACACTCAGCCCCAGCATTTT	CASKYQGNTQPQHF
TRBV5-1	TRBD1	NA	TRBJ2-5	TGCGCCAGCAGCTTGGGGGGCAGGGGGAAGGAGACCCAGTACTTC	CASSLGGRGKETQYF
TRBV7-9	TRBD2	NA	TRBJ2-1	TGTGCCAGCAGCTTAGTTGGTGGGGGGGTTGAGCAGTTCTTC	CASSLVGGGVEQFF
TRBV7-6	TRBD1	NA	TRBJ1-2	TGTGCCAGCAGCTTCATCGGACAGGGGAATGGCTACACCTTC	CASSFIGQGNGYTF
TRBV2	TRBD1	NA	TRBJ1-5	TGTGCCAGCAGTGGACAGGGTAATCAGCCCCAGCATTTT	CASSGQGNQPQHF
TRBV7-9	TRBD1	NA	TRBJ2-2	TGTGCCAGCAGCCCTATAGGGACAGGTCCGACCGGGGAGCTGTTTTTT	CASSPIGTGPTGELFF
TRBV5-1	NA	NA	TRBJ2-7	TGCGCCACCCCGGACCGGAGGGAGAACTACGAGCAGTACTTC	CATPDRRENYEQYF
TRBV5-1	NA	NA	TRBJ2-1	TGCGCCAGCTCTCGGCAGGGACAATACAATGAGCAGTTCTTC	CASSRQGQYNEQFF
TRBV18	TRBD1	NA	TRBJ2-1	TGTGCCAGCTCCCCAGGGACAGGGGGCTCCTACAATGAGCAGTTCTTC	CASSPGTGGSYNEQFF
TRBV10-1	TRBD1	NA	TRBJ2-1	TGCGCCAGCCGGGACAGATACAATGAGCAGTTCTTC	CASRDRYNEQFF
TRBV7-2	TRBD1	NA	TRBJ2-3	TGTGCCAGCAGCCCTGACAGGGGGTCCTCAGATACGCAGTATTTT	CASSPDRGSSDTQYF
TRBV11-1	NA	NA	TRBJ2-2	TGTGCCAGCAGCTTAGAGGGGAAGGTCGCGAACACCGGGGAGCTGTTTTTT	CASSLEGKVANTGELFF
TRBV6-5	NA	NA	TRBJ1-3	TGTGCCAGCAAAAGGGGAATGGGTGGAAACACCATATATTTT	CASKRGMGGNTIYF
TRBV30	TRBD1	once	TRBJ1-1	TGTGCCTGGAGTGGGGGGGACAGGGGACTCCCGAACACTGAAGCTTTCTTT	CAWSGGDRGLPNTEAFF
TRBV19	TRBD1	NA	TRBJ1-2	TGTGCCAGTAGTACACAAGGACAGGCGACCGCCTATGGCTACACCTTC	CASSTQGQATAYGYTF
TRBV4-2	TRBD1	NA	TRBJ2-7	TGTGCCAGCAGCCAAGGGACAGGGTTTTACTTC	CASSQGTGFYF
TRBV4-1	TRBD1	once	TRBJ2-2	TGCGCCAGCAGCCAAGAGGGGACAGGGGGAACCGGGGAGCTGTTTTTT	CASSQEGTGGTGELFF
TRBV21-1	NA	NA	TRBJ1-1	TGTGCCAGCAGCAAAGCGCCTAACAGAGTGAACACTGAAGCTTTCTTT	CASSKAPNRVNTEAFF
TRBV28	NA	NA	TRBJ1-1	TGTGCCAGCAGTTTATATGCAGTGAACACTGAAGCTTTCTTT	CASSLYAVNTEAFF
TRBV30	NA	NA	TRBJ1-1	TGTGCCTGGGAGGGACAACTGAACACTGAAGCTTTCTTT	CAWEGQLNTEAFF
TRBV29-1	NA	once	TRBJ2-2	TGCAGCACCTCGGGCCCAGGGGCCACCGGGGAGCTGTTTTTT	CSTSGPGATGELFF
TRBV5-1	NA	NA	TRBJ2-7	TGCGCCAGCAGCTTTGCCGCAGCCTACGAGCAGTACTTC	CASSFAAAYEQYF
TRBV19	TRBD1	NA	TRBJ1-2	TGTGCCAGTAGTATCCCCGGGACAGGGATCGGTGTAAAAGGCTACACCTTC	CASSIPGTGIGVKGYTF
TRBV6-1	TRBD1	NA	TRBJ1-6	TGTGCCAGCAGTGAAGACGGGCAGGGGGGAAATTCACCCCTCCACTTT	CASSEDGQGGNSPLHF
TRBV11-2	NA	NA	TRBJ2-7	TGTGCCAGCAGCTTTATGCAGGGTGGATCCTACGAGCAGTACTTC	CASSFMQGGSYEQYF
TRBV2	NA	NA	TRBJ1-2	TGTGCCAGCAGTGAAATGGAGCAGGGATTCCCGAGGTATGGCTACACCTTC	CASSEMEQGFPRYGYTF
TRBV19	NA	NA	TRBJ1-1	TGTGCCAGTAGTATTAGGGGAAGGGGGACTGAAGCTTTCTTT	CASSIRGRGTEAFF
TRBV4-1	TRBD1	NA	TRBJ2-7	TGCGCCAGCAGCCAAGATTCGGGGACAGGGGCCCGTTTCTACGAGCAGTACTTC	CASSQDSGTGARFYEQYF
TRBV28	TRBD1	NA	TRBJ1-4	TGTGCCAGCAGCCCAGGGGGTACTAATGAAAAACTATTTTTT	CASSPGGTNEKLFF
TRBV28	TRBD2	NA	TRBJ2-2	TGTGCCAGCAGTCGCGGTCGACTAGCCACCGGGGAGCTGTTTTTT	CASSRGRLATGELFF
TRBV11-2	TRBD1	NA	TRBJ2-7	TGTGCCAGCAGACCCCCTTCTGGGGGCAGGGGGCCGGGGGAGCAGTACTTC	CASRPPSGGRGPGEQYF
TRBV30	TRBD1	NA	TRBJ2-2	TGTGCCTGGAGTGCGACAGGGACCGGGGAGCTGTTTTTT	CAWSATGTGELFF
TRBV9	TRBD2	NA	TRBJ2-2	TGTGCCAGCAGCGCAGACGGACTAGCGAACACCGGGGAGCTGTTTTTT	CASSADGLANTGELFF
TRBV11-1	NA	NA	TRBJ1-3	TGTGCCAGCAGCCCGACAGGAATTGGAAACACCATATATTTT	CASSPTGIGNTIYF
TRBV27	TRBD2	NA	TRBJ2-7	TGTGCCAGCAGGCCGACTAGCTCCTGGAACGAGCAGTACTTC	CASRPTSSWNEQYF
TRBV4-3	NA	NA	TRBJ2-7	TGCGCCAGCAGCCAAGAGACAGGCTTCTCCTACGAGCAGTACTTC	CASSQETGFSYEQYF
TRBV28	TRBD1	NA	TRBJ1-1	TGTGCCAGCAGTTTGCCCGGGACAGGGGGCACTGAAGCTTTCTTT	CASSLPGTGGTEAFF
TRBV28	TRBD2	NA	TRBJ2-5	TGTGCCAGCGTCTTAGCGGGAGGAGGTCAAGAGACCCAGTACTTC	CASVLAGGGQETQYF
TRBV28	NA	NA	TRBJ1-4	TGTGCCAGCAGTTTACTTGCGGGGGGTTTCGGTGAAAAACTGTTTTTT	CASSLLAGGFGEKLFF
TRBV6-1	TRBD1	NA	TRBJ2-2	TGTGCCAGCCGAGGACAGGGTAACACCGGGGAGCTGTTTTTT	CASRGQGNTGELFF
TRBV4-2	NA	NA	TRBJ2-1	TGTGCCAGCAGCCAAGCGCGGGCAGTAGAGTACAATGAGCAGTTCTTC	CASSQARAVEYNEQFF
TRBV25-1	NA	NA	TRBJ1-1	TGTGCCAGCAGTGAATTTGACCGCGGCTCCACTGAAGCTTTCTTT	CASSEFDRGSTEAFF
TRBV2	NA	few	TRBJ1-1	TGTGCCAGCAGGGCCGTGGTGAACACTGAAGCTTTCTTT	CASRAVVNTEAFF
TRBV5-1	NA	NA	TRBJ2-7	TGCGCCAGCAGGCCTCTAGCGCACACCTACGAGCAGTACTTC	CASRPLAHTYEQYF